These 29 T cell receptor beta chains came from one sample sequenced in a study of beta chain features in type 1 diabetes (dated by TCRdb to the late 2010s). Libraries were built with the immunoSEQ multiplex PCR assay. All of the isolated RNA was reverse transcribed with the High Capacity cDNA Reverse Transcription Kit, so expressed TCRB transcripts were sequenced. In its TCRdb copy, this immuneACCESS table keeps in-frame sequences only and misses some clones. Where compared with another copy, unresolved V genes explain less than half of these, and the others have no known cause. The sample has around 310,000 clones on record, about 10% of them singletons. More than 0.015% of the sample belongs to the ten largest clones. Sequenced: naive CD4+ T cells from blood. According to the study, the label for this sample's cell subset or site signals: true naive CD4+ T cells. These receptors came from a woman in her 30s in good health.

This clone was recorded a few times. This chain joins TRBV6-5 and TRBJ2-1; 7 positions agree with TRBD2. The CDR3 length is 14 residues. Germline CDR1 reads MNHEY; CDR2 reads SVGAGI. Unmatched junction bases numbered 3, after V lost 1 base and J lost 6 bases. The CDR3 sequence is CASSYLREFNEQFF. CDR3 bases: TGTGCCAGCAGTTACTTGCGGGAGTTCAATGAGCAGTTCTTC.

The chain employs TRBV9 and TRBJ2-3; D is perhaps TRBD2 (6 bases). The CDR3 runs to 19 residues. Germline V gives CDR1 SGDLS, CDR2 YYNGEE. The V end lost 0 bases, the J end lost 0 bases, and 20 bases lay between the germline ends. This CDR3 reads CASSVEVGTGLSSTDTQYF. The DNA for the CDR3 is TGTGCCAGCAGCGTAGAGGTCGGGACTGGTCTTTCTAGCACAGATACGCAGTATTTT.

This clone was counted a few times. V usage is TRBV7-2 and J usage is TRBJ1-5; D may be TRBD1 (6 bases). The germline V gene has CDR1 SGHTA and CDR2 FQGNSA. Trimming left V 3 bases short and J 1 base short, with 13 bases between. The CDR3 spans 16 residues. CDR3 residues: CASSFGTGQSNQPQHF. The CDR3, as DNA: TGTGCCAGCAGCTTCGGAACAGGGCAGAGCAATCAGCCCCAGCATTTT. The entire variable domain, with the rest obtained from reference TRBV7-2 and TRBJ1-5, is as follows: GAGVSQSPSNKVTEKGKDVELRCDPISGHTALYWYRQSLGQGLEFLIYFQGNSAPDKSGLPSDRFSAERTGGSVSTLTIQRTQQEDSAVYLCASSFGTGQSNQPQHFGDGTRLSIL.

The V and J genes are TRBV18 and TRBJ2-3; possibly TRBD2 for D (5 bases). Per the germline V gene, CDR1 is KGHSH and CDR2 is LQKENI. Trimming cost V 6 bases and J 4 bases, with 11 bases left between them. CDR3 length: 13 residues. The CDR3 DNA follows: TGTGCCAGCTCGCCTCTGGAGGCAGATACGCAGTATTTT. Translated: CASSPLEADTQYF. Drawing the rest from reference TRBV18 and TRBJ2-3, the complete variable domain is NAGVMQNPRHLVRRRGQEARLRCSPMKGHSHVYWYRQLPEEGLKFMVYLQKENIIDESGMPKERFSAEFPKEGPSILRIQQVVRGDSAAYFCASSPLEADTQYFGPGTRLTVL.

The chain uses TRBV5-1 and TRBJ2-1; 16 nucleotides agree with TRBD2. The germline V gene encodes CDR1 SGHRS and CDR2 YFSETQ. J was trimmed by 3 bases and V by 6 bases; bases with no gene match: 12. The CDR3 has 19 residues. The CDR3 region has the DNA TGCGCCAGCATAGGACGGGGACTAGCGGGAGGGTACAACTACAATGAGCAGTTCTTC. Residues: CASIGRGLAGGYNYNEQFF.

The rearrangement links TRBV7-2 to TRBJ2-4; 14 bases are shared with TRBD2. The CDR3 extends over 18 amino acids. The J segment lost 9 bases and the V segment lost 4 bases, leaving 14 bases of the junction unmatched. From germline, CDR1 is SGHTA and CDR2 FQGNSA. The CDR3: CASSSSTRTSGRRRIQYF. The CDR3 DNA follows: TGTGCCAGCAGCTCCAGCACCAGGACTAGCGGGAGGAGACGCATTCAGTACTTC. Full variable domain (remainder filled in from reference TRBV7-2 and TRBJ2-4): GAGVSQSPSNKVTEKGKDVELRCDPISGHTALYWYRQSLGQGLEFLIYFQGNSAPDKSGLPSDRFSAERTGGSVSTLTIQRTQQEDSAVYLCASSSSTRTSGRRRIQYFGAGTRLSVL.

The genes are TRBV9 and TRBJ2-7, with a possible D match to TRBD2 (5 bases). V lost 0 bases to trimming and J lost 5 bases, with 18 bases between them. The CDR3 consists of 16 residues. Germline V CDR1 and CDR2: SGDLS, YYNGEE. The CDR3 DNA follows: TGTGCCAGCAGCGTAGAGATGGGCGGAGGCGTGCACGAGCAGTACTTC. Amino acids: CASSVEMGGGVHEQYF. The full variable domain, completed using reference TRBV9 and TRBJ2-7, is DSGVTQTPKHLITATGQRVTLRCSPRSGDLSVYWYQQSLDQGLQFLIQYYNGEERAKGNILERFSAQQFPDLHSELNLSSLELGDSALYFCASSVEMGGGVHEQYFGPGTRLTVT.

This clone turned up a few times. The chain has TRBV5-1 and TRBJ2-2; 8 positions match TRBD1. CDR1 SGHRS and CDR2 YFSETQ come from the germline V gene. V shed 4 bases and J 1 base; nucleotides not matched to a gene: 6. This CDR3 spans 16 amino acids. Written as DNA, the CDR3 is TGCGCCAGCAGCCGACCCGGGACAGGGAACACCGGGGAGCTGTTTTTT. This codes for CASSRPGTGNTGELFF.

The chain has TRBV18 and TRBJ2-3; 9 bases agree with TRBD2. V was pared by 2 bases and J by 5 bases, with 5 bases of the junction left unmatched. This CDR3 has 15 amino acids. Germline V gene lookup returns CDR1 KGHSH and CDR2 LQKENI. CDR3 sequence (DNA): TGTGCCAGCTCACCATTAGCGGGAGCGGAAGATACGCAGTATTTT. It specifies CASSPLAGAEDTQYF.

The chain employs TRBV9 and TRBJ2-3; 12 bases map to TRBD2. Germline lookup yields CDR1 SGDLS and CDR2 YYNGEE. This CDR3 has 18 residues. V trimming: 0 bases; J trimming: 4 bases; junction bases outside the gene matches: 9. The CDR3 DNA sequence: TGTGCCAGCAGCGTAGCGAGGACTAGCGGGACCGTCTCAGATACGCAGTATTTT. Its translation is CASSVARTSGTVSDTQYF.

J is TRBJ2-3 and V is TRBV4-3; TRBD2 matches 14 bases. Germline V CDR1 and CDR2: LGHNA, YSLEER. V shed 2 bases, J shed 5 bases, and the junction held 6 bases outside the gene matches. The CDR3 has 17 amino acids. The DNA for the CDR3 is TGCGCCAGCAGCCAATATGGGACTAGCGGGAGTCGAGATACGCAGTATTTT. Protein product: CASSQYGTSGSRDTQYF.

This sequence joins TRBV7-2 and TRBJ2-7, with TRBD2 as a possible D gene (6 bases). V lost 3 bases and J lost 3, with 9 bases in between. CDR1 and CDR2 (germline): SGHTA, FQGNSA. This CDR3 is 13 amino acids long. The CDR3 DNA is TGTGCCAGCAGCTTTGGGGGAGGCTACGAGCAGTACTTC. Translated: CASSFGGGYEQYF.

In nucleotides, the CDR3 is TGTGCCAGCAAGACTAGCACAGATACGCAGTATTTT. Translated, it gives CASKTSTDTQYF. This chain uses TRBV28 with TRBJ2-3, with unresolved D. The germline V gene has CDR1 MDHEN and CDR2 SYDVKM. V was cut by 7 bases and J by 0 bases, with 5 bases left in between. The CDR3 is 12 residues long.

This clone was counted a few times. The gene calls are TRBV7-9 and TRBJ2-7; weak D call: TRBD1 (6 bases). Looked up from germline, CDR1 is SEHNR and CDR2 is FQNEAQ (reference sequence). The CDR3 sequence is 14 residues long. Trimming took 5 bases from V and 5 from J, leaving 16 bases between them. CDR3 DNA: TGTGCCAGCAGCGCCTACAGGGAATCCCACGAGCAGTACTTC. Its translation: CASSAYRESHEQYF.

This clone was observed a handful of times. The rearrangement uses TRBV19 and TRBJ1-2; D call uncertain. The germline V gene has CDR1 LNHDA and CDR2 SQIVND (reference sequence). V lost 7 bases, J lost 2 bases, and 29 bases lay in between. The CDR3 extends over 19 amino acids. The CDR3 spells CASKRRRDSVTETNYGYTF. DNA for the CDR3: TGTGCCAGTAAGCGGAGGAGGGATTCGGTTACAGAGACAAACTATGGCTACACCTTC.

The chain joins TRBV5-6 to TRBJ2-3; 9 nucleotides match TRBD2. This CDR3 is 12 amino acids long. Germline assignment: CDR1 SGHDT and CDR2 YYEEEE. The V and J ends lost 3 bases and 9 bases, in that order; junction bases with no gene match: 2. The CDR3 coding sequence is TGTGCCAGCAGCTCAACTAGCGGGACGCAGTATTTT. This sequence encodes CASSSTSGTQYF.

The genes are TRBV5-1 and TRBJ1-5, with D possibly being TRBD1 (5 bases). Germline V gene sequence: CDR1 SGHRS, CDR2 YFSETQ. This CDR3 has 14 residues. Trimming left V 0 bases short and J 6 bases short, with 10 bases between. CDR3 DNA: TGCGCCAGCAGCTTGGCTCAGGGCGGTCAGCCCCAGCATTTT. Translating it yields CASSLAQGGQPQHF.

This clone occurred a few times. The chain combines TRBV15 with TRBJ2-1, with 7 nucleotides matching TRBD1. The CDR3 spans 14 residues. Looked up from germline, CDR1 is LNHNV and CDR2 is YYDKDF (reference sequence). The junction had 4 bases not matched to a gene; V was cut back by 8 bases and J by 0 bases. CDR3 protein: CATHRGVSYNEQFF. In DNA, the CDR3 is TGTGCCACCCACAGGGGAGTCTCCTACAATGAGCAGTTCTTC.

CDR3 sequence (DNA): TGTGCCAGCAGCTTAGCAGCCAGGGACACTGAAGCTTTCTTT. Its protein product is CASSLAARDTEAFF. The chain links TRBV11-2 to TRBJ1-1; perhaps TRBD1 as D (5 bases). This CDR3 spans 14 amino acids. Deletions cut 1 base from V and 3 bases from J, with 9 bases between. Germline CDR1 SGHAT, CDR2 FQNNGV.

This clone was picked up a small number of times. CDR3 in DNA: TGTGCCAGCACCAGGACAGGGCGCCAAGAGACCCAGTACTTC. It yields the protein CASTRTGRQETQYF. The chain uses TRBV11-2 and TRBJ2-5, with 8 nucleotides matching TRBD1. The germline gives CDR1 SGHAT, CDR2 FQNNGV. The CDR3 is 14 residues long. V was pared by 7 bases and J by 1 base, with 5 bases of the junction left unmatched. Variable domain in full (rest from reference TRBV11-2 and TRBJ2-5): EAGVAQSPRYKIIEKRQSVAFWCNPISGHATLYWYQQILGQGPKLLIQFQNNGVVDDSQLPKDRFSAERLKGVDSTLKIQPAKLEDSAVYLCASTRTGRQETQYFGPGTRLLVL.

The V gene is TRBV27, the J gene TRBJ2-7; D is undetermined. Looked up from germline, CDR1 is MNHEY and CDR2 is SMNVEV (reference sequence). There are 14 residues in the CDR3. Trimming cost V 3 bases and J 0 bases, with 9 bases left between them. In DNA form, the CDR3 reads TGTGCCAGCAGTTTCGCTCGGTCCTCCTACGAGCAGTACTTC. Residues: CASSFARSSYEQYF.

V is TRBV6-6 and J is TRBJ2-7; D remains unclear. CDR1 MNHNY and CDR2 SVGAGI come from the germline V gene (reference sequence). This CDR3 is built from 14 residues. V lost 2 bases and J 2 bases, leaving 10 bases between the germline ends. The CDR3: CASSYGRFPYEQYF. The CDR3 nucleotides read TGTGCCAGCAGTTACGGTCGGTTTCCCTACGAGCAGTACTTC.

The sample holds a few counts of this clone. This chain uses TRBV15 with TRBJ2-5; D is uncertain. Trimming took off 1 base at V and 4 bases at J, with 7 bases between the two ends. The CDR3 is 13 amino acids. Germline-derived CDR1 and CDR2 are LNHNV and YYDKDF (reference sequence). The CDR3 nucleotides read TGTGCCACCAGCAGAGGGTCGGGAGAGACCCAGTACTTC. Translated, it gives CATSRGSGETQYF.

This clone has just a few counts. The chain combines TRBV9 with TRBJ2-5; the D gene is possibly TRBD2 (7 bases). The V gene lost 0 bases and the J gene lost 1 base, with 10 bases spanning the gap. Germline loops: CDR1 SGDLS, CDR2 YYNGEE. The CDR3 extends over 15 amino acids. The CDR3 nucleotides read TGTGCCAGCAGCGTAGTAGGGGGGGCCCAAGAGACCCAGTACTTC. Its translation is CASSVVGGAQETQYF.

The chain recombines TRBV9 with TRBJ1-2, with D unclear. The CDR3 has 15 amino acids. Deletions cut 0 bases from V and 5 bases from J, with 14 bases between. The germline CDR1 and CDR2 sequences are SGDLS and YYNGEE. The CDR3 loop reads CASSVEAGLPYGYTF. The CDR3 DNA sequence: TGTGCCAGCAGCGTAGAGGCAGGCCTACCTTATGGCTACACCTTC.

This chain links TRBV2 with TRBJ2-1; TRBD2 aligns across 7 bases. V was pared by 4 bases and J by 8 bases, with 5 bases of the junction left unmatched. Per germline, CDR1 SNHLY and CDR2 FYNNEI. The CDR3 sequence is 13 residues long. CDR3 residues: CASSGTSGHEQFF. The CDR3 nucleotides read TGTGCCAGCAGTGGGACTAGTGGGCATGAGCAGTTCTTC.

The table lists this clone with a few counts. This CDR3 reads CASSYLISPRYNEQFF. The CDR3 DNA reads as TGTGCCAGCAGTTATCTAATTTCCCCCCGCTACAATGAGCAGTTCTTC. V is TRBV6-5 and J is TRBJ2-1; D remains unclear. Germline CDR1 reads MNHEY; CDR2 reads SVGAGI. Trimming stripped 3 bases from V and 3 bases from J, with 15 bases between. This CDR3 spans 16 amino acids.

This clone turned up a few times. The J gene is TRBJ1-1, the V gene TRBV6-5; D remains ambiguous. The CDR3 runs 13 residues. V was clipped by 5 bases and J by 1 base, with 8 bases between them. Germline values: CDR1 MNHEY, CDR2 SVGAGI. CDR3 nucleotides: TGTGCCAGCAGTATCGACAAGAACACTGAAGCTTTCTTT. It is translated as CASSIDKNTEAFF.

This clone has just a few counts. The V gene is TRBV29-1, the J gene TRBJ2-2; 15 nucleotides align to TRBD2. V dropped 2 bases and J dropped 4; count of bases not matched to a gene: 2. Per germline, CDR1 SQVTM and CDR2 ANQGSEA. The CDR3 has 16 residues. The CDR3: CSVEKGLAGGTGELFF. DNA for the CDR3: TGCAGCGTTGAAAAGGGACTAGCGGGGGGCACCGGGGAGCTGTTTTTT.